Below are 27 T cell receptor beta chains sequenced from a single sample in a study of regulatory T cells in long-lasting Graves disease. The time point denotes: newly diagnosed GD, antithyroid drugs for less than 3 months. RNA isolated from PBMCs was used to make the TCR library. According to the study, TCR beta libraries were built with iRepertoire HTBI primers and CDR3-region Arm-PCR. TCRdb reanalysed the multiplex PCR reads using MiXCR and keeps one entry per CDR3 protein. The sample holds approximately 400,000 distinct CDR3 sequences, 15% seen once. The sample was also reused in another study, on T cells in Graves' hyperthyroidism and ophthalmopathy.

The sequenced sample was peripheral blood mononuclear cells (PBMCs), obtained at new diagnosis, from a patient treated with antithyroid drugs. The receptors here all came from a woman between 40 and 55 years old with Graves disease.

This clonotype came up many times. As DNA, the CDR3 is TGTGCCAGCAGCTTAGCTAGCGGGAAGTTGACCGGGGAGCTGTTTTTT. Its protein product is CASSLASGKLTGELFF. The rearrangement links TRBV7-2 to TRBJ2-2; 8 bases are a match to TRBD2. J was trimmed by 5 bases and V by 0 bases; bases with no gene match: 5. Germline lookup yields CDR1 SGHTA and CDR2 FQGNSA. The CDR3 consists of 16 residues.

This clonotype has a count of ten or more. CDR3 sequence (DNA): TGTGCCATCTGGTCCGGACATGAGCAGTTCTTC. Translation: CAIWSGHEQFF. The chain recombines TRBV10-3 with TRBJ2-1, with D uncertain. Germline CDR1 ENHRY, CDR2 SYGVKD. Deletions cut 8 bases from V and 8 bases from J, with 10 bases between. This CDR3 contains 11 residues.

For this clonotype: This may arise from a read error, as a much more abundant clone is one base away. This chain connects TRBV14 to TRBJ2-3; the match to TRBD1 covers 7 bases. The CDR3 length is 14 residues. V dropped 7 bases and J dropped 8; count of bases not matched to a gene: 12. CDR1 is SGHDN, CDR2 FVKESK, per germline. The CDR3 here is CASTGTDPSGTQYF. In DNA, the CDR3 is TGTGCCAGCACCGGGACAGACCCTTCGGGTACGCAGTATTTT.

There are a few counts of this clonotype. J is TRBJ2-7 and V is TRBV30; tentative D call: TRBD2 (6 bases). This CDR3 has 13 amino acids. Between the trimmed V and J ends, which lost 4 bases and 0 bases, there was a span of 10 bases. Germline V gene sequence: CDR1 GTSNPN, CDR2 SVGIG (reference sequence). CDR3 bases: TGTGCCTGGATAGGCGGGGACTCCTACGAGCAGTACTTC. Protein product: CAWIGGDSYEQYF.

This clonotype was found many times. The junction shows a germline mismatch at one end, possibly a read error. This chain's CDR3 is CASSEQGIGNQPQHF. The CDR3 DNA is TGCGCCAGCAGCGAACAGGGTATCGGCAATCAGCCCCAGCATTTT. The V call is TRBV7-9, the J call TRBJ1-5; weak D call: TRBD1 (6 bases). CDR1 SEHNR and CDR2 FQNEAQ come from the germline V gene (reference sequence). The CDR3 has 15 residues.

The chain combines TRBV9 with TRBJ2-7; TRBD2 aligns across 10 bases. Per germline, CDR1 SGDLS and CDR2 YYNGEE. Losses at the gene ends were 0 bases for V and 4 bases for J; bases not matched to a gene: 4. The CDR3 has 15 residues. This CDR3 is CASSVEGSGRYEQYF. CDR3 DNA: TGTGCCAGCAGCGTAGAGGGTAGCGGGAGGTACGAGCAGTACTTC. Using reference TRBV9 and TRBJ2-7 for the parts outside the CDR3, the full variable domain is DSGVTQTPKHLITATGQRVTLRCSPRSGDLSVYWYQQSLDQGLQFLIQYYNGEERAKGNILERFSAQQFPDLHSELNLSSLELGDSALYFCASSVEGSGRYEQYFGPGTRLTVT.

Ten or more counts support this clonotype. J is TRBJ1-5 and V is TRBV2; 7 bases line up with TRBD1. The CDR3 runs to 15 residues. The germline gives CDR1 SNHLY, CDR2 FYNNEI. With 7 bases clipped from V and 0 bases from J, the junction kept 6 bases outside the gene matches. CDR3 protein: CASNRGQDSNQPQHF. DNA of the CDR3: TGTGCCAGCAACCGCGGACAGGATAGCAATCAGCCCCAGCATTTT.

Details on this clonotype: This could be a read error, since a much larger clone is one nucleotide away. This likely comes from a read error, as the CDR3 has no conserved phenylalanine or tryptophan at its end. The CDR3 sequence is CASSLVSNQPQHL. CDR3 bases: TGTGCCAGCAGTTTAGTTAGCAATCAGCCCCAGCATCTT. The chain uses TRBV12-3 or TRBV12-4 and TRBJ1-5; D uncertain. Trimming pared 1 base from V and 0 bases from J, leaving 1 base between. This CDR3 has 13 amino acids.

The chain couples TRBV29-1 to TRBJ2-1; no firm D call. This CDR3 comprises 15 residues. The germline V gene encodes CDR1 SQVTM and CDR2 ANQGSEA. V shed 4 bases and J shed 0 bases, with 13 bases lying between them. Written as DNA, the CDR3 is TGCAGCGTTGCAACCCCAGGTAGCTCCTACAATGAGCAGTTCTTC. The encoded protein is CSVATPGSSYNEQFF.

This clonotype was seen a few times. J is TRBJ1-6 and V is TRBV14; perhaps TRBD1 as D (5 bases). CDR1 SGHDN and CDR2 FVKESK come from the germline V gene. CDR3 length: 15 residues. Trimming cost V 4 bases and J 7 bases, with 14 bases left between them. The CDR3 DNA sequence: TGTGCCAGCAGCCTCCGGGACGGTTTAAATTCACCCCTCCACTTT. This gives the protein CASSLRDGLNSPLHF.

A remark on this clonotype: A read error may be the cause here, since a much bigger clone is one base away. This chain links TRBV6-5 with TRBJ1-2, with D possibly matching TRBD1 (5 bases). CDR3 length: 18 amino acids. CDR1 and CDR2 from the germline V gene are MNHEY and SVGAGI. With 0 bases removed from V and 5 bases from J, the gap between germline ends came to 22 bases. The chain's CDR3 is CASSYSGVWGTAIYGYTF. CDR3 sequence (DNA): TGTGCCAGCAGTTACTCGGGGGTGTGGGGCACGGCCATTTATGGCTACACCTTC.

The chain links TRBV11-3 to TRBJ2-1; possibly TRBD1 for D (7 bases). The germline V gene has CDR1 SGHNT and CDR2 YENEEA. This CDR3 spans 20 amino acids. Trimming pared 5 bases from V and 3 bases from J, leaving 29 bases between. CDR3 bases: TGTGCCAGCAGCAATGACAGGGAGGACCTAACCCCGGGGTACTACAATGAGCAGTTCTTC. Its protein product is CASSNDREDLTPGYYNEQFF.

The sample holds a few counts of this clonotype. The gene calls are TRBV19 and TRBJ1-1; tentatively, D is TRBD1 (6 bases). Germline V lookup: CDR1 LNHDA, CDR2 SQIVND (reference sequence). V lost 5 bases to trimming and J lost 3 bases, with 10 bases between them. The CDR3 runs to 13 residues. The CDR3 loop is CASSETGDTEAFF. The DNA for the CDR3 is TGTGCCAGTAGTGAGACAGGAGACACTGAAGCTTTCTTT.

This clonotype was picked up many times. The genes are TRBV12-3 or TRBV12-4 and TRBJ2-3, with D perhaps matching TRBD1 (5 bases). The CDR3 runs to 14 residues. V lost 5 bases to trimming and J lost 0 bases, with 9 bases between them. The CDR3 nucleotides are TGTGCCAGCAGTCAGACAGCGAGCACAGATACGCAGTATTTT. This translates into CASSQTASTDTQYF.

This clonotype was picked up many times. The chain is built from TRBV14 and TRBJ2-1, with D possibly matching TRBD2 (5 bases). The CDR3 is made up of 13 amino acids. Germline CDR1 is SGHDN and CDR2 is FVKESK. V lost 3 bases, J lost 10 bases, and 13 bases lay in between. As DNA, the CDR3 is TGTGCCAGCAGCCAGTCGATACGCGGGGAGCAGTTCTTC. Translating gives CASSQSIRGEQFF.

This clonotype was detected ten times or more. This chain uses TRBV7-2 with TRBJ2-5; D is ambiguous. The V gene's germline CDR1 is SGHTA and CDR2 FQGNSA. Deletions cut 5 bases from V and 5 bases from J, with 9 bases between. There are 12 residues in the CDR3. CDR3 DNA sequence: TGTGCCAGCAGCCGTTCGCTGGAGACCCAGTACTTC. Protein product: CASSRSLETQYF. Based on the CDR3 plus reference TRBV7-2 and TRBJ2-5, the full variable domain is GAGVSQSPSNKVTEKGKDVELRCDPISGHTALYWYRQSLGQGLEFLIYFQGNSAPDKSGLPSDRFSAERTGGSVSTLTIQRTQQEDSAVYLCASSRSLETQYFGPGTRLLVL.

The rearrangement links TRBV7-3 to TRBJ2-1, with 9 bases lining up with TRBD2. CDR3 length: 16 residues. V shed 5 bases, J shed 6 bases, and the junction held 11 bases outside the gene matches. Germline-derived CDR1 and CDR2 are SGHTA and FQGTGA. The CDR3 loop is CASSPASGDFFNEQFF. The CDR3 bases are TGTGCCAGCAGCCCTGCTAGCGGGGATTTTTTCAATGAGCAGTTCTTC.

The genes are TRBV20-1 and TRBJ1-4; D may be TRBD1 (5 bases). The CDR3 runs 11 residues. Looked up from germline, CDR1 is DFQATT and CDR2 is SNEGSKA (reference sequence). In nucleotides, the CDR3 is TGCAGAGGAGGGGATAATGAAAAACTGTTTTTT. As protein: CRGGDNEKLFF.

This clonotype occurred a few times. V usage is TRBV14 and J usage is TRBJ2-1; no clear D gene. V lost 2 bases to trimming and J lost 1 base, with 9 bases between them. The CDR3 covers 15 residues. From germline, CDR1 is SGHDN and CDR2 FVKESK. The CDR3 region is CASSQLGGSYNEQFF. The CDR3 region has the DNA TGTGCCAGCAGCCAACTAGGCGGATCCTACAATGAGCAGTTCTTC.

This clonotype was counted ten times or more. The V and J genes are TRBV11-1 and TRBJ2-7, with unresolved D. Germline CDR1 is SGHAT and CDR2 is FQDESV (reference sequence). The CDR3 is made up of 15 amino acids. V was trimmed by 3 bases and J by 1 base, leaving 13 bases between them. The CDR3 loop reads CASSFRPWNSYEQYF. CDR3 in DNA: TGTGCCAGCAGCTTTCGACCTTGGAATTCCTACGAGCAGTACTTC.

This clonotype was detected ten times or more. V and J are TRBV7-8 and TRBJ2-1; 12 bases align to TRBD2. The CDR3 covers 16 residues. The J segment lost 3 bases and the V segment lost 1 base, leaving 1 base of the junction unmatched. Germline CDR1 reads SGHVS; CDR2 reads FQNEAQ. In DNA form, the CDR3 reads TGTGCCAGCAGCTTAGGACTAGCGGGAGACTACAATGAGCAGTTCTTC. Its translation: CASSLGLAGDYNEQFF.

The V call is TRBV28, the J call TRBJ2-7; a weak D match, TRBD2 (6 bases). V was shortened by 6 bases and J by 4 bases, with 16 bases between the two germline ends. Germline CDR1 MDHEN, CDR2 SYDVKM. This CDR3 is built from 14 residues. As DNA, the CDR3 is TGTGCCAGCAGCCCCGTCGGGGGTCCTTACGAGCAGTACTTC. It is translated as CASSPVGGPYEQYF.

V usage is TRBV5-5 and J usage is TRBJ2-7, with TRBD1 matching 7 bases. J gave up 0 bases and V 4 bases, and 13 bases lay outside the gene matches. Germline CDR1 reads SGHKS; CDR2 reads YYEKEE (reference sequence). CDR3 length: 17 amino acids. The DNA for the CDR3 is TGTGCCAGCAGCACCCACCCTAGGGGGCGGAGCTCCTACGAGCAGTACTTC. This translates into CASSTHPRGRSSYEQYF.

The CDR3 is CASNDRDSSSGELFF. CDR3 nucleotides: TGTGCCAGCAACGACAGGGATAGTTCATCCGGGGAGCTGTTTTTT. The V call is TRBV12-3 or TRBV12-4, the J call TRBJ2-2; the match to TRBD1 covers 7 bases. This CDR3 is built from 15 residues. The J segment lost 6 bases and the V segment lost 7 bases, leaving 11 bases of the junction unmatched.

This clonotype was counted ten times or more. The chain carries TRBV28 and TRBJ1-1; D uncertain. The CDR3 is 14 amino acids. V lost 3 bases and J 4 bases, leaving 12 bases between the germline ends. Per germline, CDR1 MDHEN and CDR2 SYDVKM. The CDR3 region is CASSLTGLGTEAFF. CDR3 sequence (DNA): TGTGCCAGCAGTTTGACCGGGTTGGGCACTGAAGCTTTCTTT.

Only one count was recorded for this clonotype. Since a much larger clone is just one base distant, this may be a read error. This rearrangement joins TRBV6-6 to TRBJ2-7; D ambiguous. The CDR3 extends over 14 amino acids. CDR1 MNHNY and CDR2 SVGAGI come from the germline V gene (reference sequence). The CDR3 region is CASSYSSSPYERYF. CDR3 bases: TGTGCCAGCAGTTACTCGAGCAGCCCCTACGAGCGGTACTTC.

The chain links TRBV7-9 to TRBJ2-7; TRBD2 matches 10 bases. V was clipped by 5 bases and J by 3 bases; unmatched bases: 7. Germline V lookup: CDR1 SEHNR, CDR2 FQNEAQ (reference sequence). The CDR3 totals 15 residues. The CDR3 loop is CASSAVSGRIYEQYF. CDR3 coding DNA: TGTGCCAGCAGCGCCGTTAGCGGGAGGATCTACGAGCAGTACTTC.